This passage covers 19 T cell receptor beta chains from one sample sequenced in a study of CD8+ T cells in alopecia areata. In each case, RNA was isolated and then reverse transcribed into cDNA as the sequencing template. TCRdb keeps only in-frame clones here, not all; method: immunoSEQ multiplex PCR. The data contain 100,000 to 150,000 clones, 45% to 60% of them singletons. The source was CD4+ T cells sorted from blood, collected at week 0. All receptors derive from a human donor with alopecia areata.

This chain connects TRBV28 to TRBJ1-5; possible D gene TRBD1, 5 bases. CDR3 length: 12 residues. V lost 5 bases, J lost 7 bases, and 9 bases lay in between. Germline CDR1 is MDHEN and CDR2 is SYDVKM. The CDR3 sequence: CASSGGEQPQHF. CDR3 DNA: TGTGCCAGCAGTGGGGGGGAACAGCCCCAGCATTTT.

This clone turned up a few times. This chain joins TRBV10-3 and TRBJ1-2; 7 bases align to TRBD1. The V gene end was trimmed by 5 bases and the J gene end by 2 bases; junction bases not matched to a gene: 11. The CDR3 runs to 16 residues. The germline V gene encodes CDR1 ENHRY and CDR2 SYGVKD. The CDR3 DNA reads TGTGCCATCAGTCCGCCGGTGACAGGGATCAACTATGGCTACACCTTC. This translates into CAISPPVTGINYGYTF.

This chain uses TRBV29-1 with TRBJ1-1, with D tentatively TRBD1 (6 bases). Per the germline V gene, CDR1 is SQVTM and CDR2 is ANQGSEA. V was clipped by 6 bases and J by 1 base, with 18 bases between them. This CDR3 comprises 15 residues. Here the CDR3 reads CSVINRETRNTEAFF. The CDR3 bases are TGCAGCGTGATCAACAGGGAGACACGGAACACTGAAGCTTTCTTT.

The chain joins TRBV7-3 to TRBJ2-6, with D possibly being TRBD1 (6 bases). CDR1 and CDR2 from the germline V gene are SGHTA and FQGTGA. The V and J ends lost 4 bases and 0 bases respectively, with 16 bases between them. CDR3 length equals 18 residues. CDR3 amino acids: CASSSGTHYSSGANVLTF. For the CDR3, the DNA is TGTGCCAGCAGCTCAGGGACACACTACTCCTCTGGGGCCAACGTCCTGACTTTC.

This clone was counted only a few times. The J gene is TRBJ2-7, the V gene TRBV9; 9 nucleotides agree with TRBD1. The CDR3 covers 16 residues. Germline V gene data show CDR1 as SGDLS and CDR2 as YYNGEE. V lost 4 bases to trimming and J lost 4 bases; unmatched junction nucleotides: 12. This CDR3 is CASSPTTGGLPYEQYF. As DNA, the CDR3 is TGTGCCAGCAGCCCGACAACAGGGGGCCTCCCTTACGAGCAGTACTTC. The full variable domain, its missing parts supplied by reference TRBV9 and TRBJ2-7, is DSGVTQTPKHLITATGQRVTLRCSPRSGDLSVYWYQQSLDQGLQFLIQYYNGEERAKGNILERFSAQQFPDLHSELNLSSLELGDSALYFCASSPTTGGLPYEQYFGPGTRLTVT.

This clone was recorded a few times. The rearrangement uses TRBV7-2 and TRBJ2-5, with 11 positions matching TRBD2. This CDR3 is built from 15 residues. J gave up 5 bases and V 5 bases, and 7 bases lay outside the gene matches. Germline CDR1 and CDR2: SGHTA and FQGNSA. CDR3 protein: CASSTLAGGRETQYF. The CDR3 DNA reads as TGTGCCAGCAGCACTCTAGCGGGGGGCCGGGAGACCCAGTACTTC.

In nucleotides, the CDR3 is TGTGCCAGCAGTCTACCTGCACTCCCTAAGAATGAGCAGTTCTTC. This sequence encodes CASSLPALPKNEQFF. The chain has TRBV28 and TRBJ2-1; no clear D. The CDR3 has 15 amino acids. The ends were cut back, 5 bases at V and 7 bases at J, with 18 bases in the middle. Per germline, CDR1 MDHEN and CDR2 SYDVKM.

The gene calls are TRBV27 and TRBJ2-5; the D is unclear. V dropped 4 bases and J dropped 1 base, with 1 base sitting between them. Per germline, CDR1 MNHEY and CDR2 SMNVEV (reference sequence). The CDR3 consists of 11 residues. Here the CDR3 reads CASSSQETQYF. DNA for the CDR3: TGTGCCAGCAGTTCCCAAGAGACCCAGTACTTC.

This clone was found a few times. The rearrangement uses TRBV5-1 and TRBJ1-6; a weak D match, TRBD1 (5 bases). Germline assignment: CDR1 SGHRS and CDR2 YFSETQ. The CDR3 is 15 amino acids. V was clipped by 0 bases and J by 10 bases, with 14 bases between them. CDR3 amino acids: CASSLEFRVNSPLHF. In nucleotides, the CDR3 is TGCGCCAGCAGCTTGGAGTTCAGGGTCAACTCACCCCTCCACTTT.

The chain has TRBV9 and TRBJ2-2; D gene uncertain. V dropped 0 bases and J dropped 4 bases, with 4 bases sitting between them. CDR3 length equals 13 residues. Germline V CDR1 and CDR2: SGDLS, YYNGEE. The CDR3: CASSVGVTGELFF. The CDR3 region has the DNA TGTGCCAGCAGCGTAGGGGTCACCGGGGAGCTGTTTTTT.

The chain employs TRBV28 and TRBJ2-3; D might be TRBD2 (5 bases). This CDR3 spans 15 amino acids. With 5 bases removed from V and 0 bases from J, the gap between germline ends came to 12 bases. Germline CDR1 reads MDHEN; CDR2 reads SYDVKM. CDR3 sequence reads: CASSPGWESTDTQYF. CDR3 nucleotide sequence: TGTGCCAGCAGTCCGGGGTGGGAGAGCACAGATACGCAGTATTTT.

This clone has a handful of counts. This chain uses TRBV29-1 with TRBJ1-2; 8 bases align to TRBD1. There are 11 residues in the CDR3. CDR1 SQVTM and CDR2 ANQGSEA come from the germline V gene. After removal of 4 bases from V and 6 bases from J, the junction contained 1 base not matched to a gene. This CDR3 is CSVGTGHGYTF. The CDR3 region has the DNA TGCAGCGTTGGGACAGGGCATGGCTACACCTTC. Complete variable domain (other parts from reference TRBV29-1 and TRBJ1-2): SAVISQKPSRDICQRGTSLTIQCQVDSQVTMMFWYRQQPGQSLTLIATANQGSEATYESGFVIDKFPISRPNLTFSTLTVSNMSPEDSSIYLCSVGTGHGYTFGSGTRLTVV.

This clone has only a few counts. This chain uses TRBV5-5 with TRBJ1-2; D ambiguous. The CDR3 length is 13 residues. With 2 bases removed from V and 7 bases from J, the gap between germline ends came to 12 bases. Germline V gene data show CDR1 as SGHKS and CDR2 as YYEKEE (reference sequence). As DNA, the CDR3 is TGTGCCAGCAGCTTACAGAGTGTAGGTGGCTACACCTTC. The encoded protein is CASSLQSVGGYTF.

The V and J genes are TRBV7-2 and TRBJ2-6; TRBD1 agrees at 8 bases. Germline loops: CDR1 SGHTA, CDR2 FQGNSA. V lost 4 bases and J lost 3; bases outside the gene matches: 5. The CDR3 extends over 16 amino acids. The CDR3: CASSSTGADGANVLTF. CDR3 sequence (DNA): TGTGCCAGCAGCTCGACAGGGGCGGATGGGGCCAACGTCCTGACTTTC.

The rearrangement links TRBV4-3 to TRBJ1-3; D not certain. Trimming removed 2 bases from V and 0 bases from J, with 8 bases in between. This CDR3 spans 15 amino acids. Germline lookup yields CDR1 LGHNA and CDR2 YSLEER. CDR3 in DNA: TGCGCCAGCAGCCAACTTTCATACTCTGGAAACACCATATATTTT. It encodes CASSQLSYSGNTIYF.

Only a few counts were recorded for this clone. For the CDR3, the DNA is TGTGCCAGCAGTGACAGGGGGGAGACCCAGTACTTC. Protein product: CASSDRGETQYF. The V and J genes are TRBV6-6 and TRBJ2-5; 9 nucleotides align to TRBD1. With V trimmed by 5 bases and J by 5 bases, 0 bases remained unmatched. Germline CDR1 is MNHNY and CDR2 is SVGAGI (reference sequence). The CDR3 sequence is 12 residues long.

The chain joins TRBV5-1 to TRBJ2-5; 9 nucleotides align to TRBD2. V was clipped by 0 bases and J by 2 bases; unmatched bases: 5. The germline V gene encodes CDR1 SGHRS and CDR2 YFSETQ. The CDR3 runs 16 residues. The DNA of the CDR3 is TGCGCCAGCAGCTTGGGAGCAGCGGGAGGACAAGAGACCCAGTACTTC. This sequence encodes CASSLGAAGGQETQYF.

This chain connects TRBV9 to TRBJ2-2; D remains unclear. With 4 bases removed from V and 5 bases from J, the gap between germline ends came to 9 bases. The CDR3 is 13 residues long. Germline values: CDR1 SGDLS, CDR2 YYNGEE. CDR3 sequence: CASSPRSTGELFF. In nucleotides, the CDR3 is TGTGCCAGCAGCCCCCGGTCGACCGGGGAGCTGTTTTTT. Full variable domain (rest looked up from reference TRBV9 and TRBJ2-2): DSGVTQTPKHLITATGQRVTLRCSPRSGDLSVYWYQQSLDQGLQFLIQYYNGEERAKGNILERFSAQQFPDLHSELNLSSLELGDSALYFCASSPRSTGELFFGEGSRLTVL.

The chain combines TRBV11-1 with TRBJ1-1; D is undetermined. CDR1 is SGHAT, CDR2 FQDESV, per germline (reference sequence). The CDR3 totals 15 residues. The germline V and J ends were trimmed by 3 bases and 1 base, with 12 bases remaining between them. The CDR3 region has the DNA TGTGCCAGCAGCTTTTCTGCCCGTCGGAACACTGAAGCTTTCTTT. It yields the protein CASSFSARRNTEAFF.